The 25 T cell receptor beta chains presented below share a single source sample, sequenced in a study of cytomegalovirus exposure and HLA in healthy donors. PCR was performed using 60 Vbeta and 13 Jbeta primers. Libraries were prepared by immunoSEQ multiplex PCR; TCRdb keeps only in-frame clonotypes and omits some of them. The data show tens of thousands of clones, around 76% seen once. Sequenced input: PBMCs. The receptors originated from a man younger than 40 in good health and CMV-seropositive.

The V and J genes are TRBV27 and TRBJ1-1; TRBD1 aligns across 7 bases. The ends lost 5 bases at V and 5 bases at J; junction bases unmatched: 8. This CDR3 spans 14 amino acids. Looked up from germline, CDR1 is MNHEY and CDR2 is SMNVEV (reference sequence). The CDR3 coding sequence is TGTGCCAGCAGTCGCGACAGGGACCCAACTGAAGCTTTCTTT. It encodes CASSRDRDPTEAFF.

This chain joins TRBV7-2 and TRBJ1-6; 7 nucleotides align to TRBD1. The germline V gene has CDR1 SGHTA and CDR2 FQGNSA. CDR3 length: 16 residues. The V segment lost 5 bases and the J segment 5 bases; nucleotides outside the gene matches: 9. The CDR3 DNA reads TGTGCCAGCAGCCCCCCCCGACAGGGCAATAATTCACCCCTCCACTTT. Translation: CASSPPRQGNNSPLHF.

The V gene is TRBV6-5, the J gene TRBJ1-2; the D is unclear. V was pared by 6 bases and J by 6 bases, with 17 bases between. The CDR3 spans 14 residues. CDR1 MNHEY and CDR2 SVGAGI come from the germline V gene. CDR3 coding DNA: TGTGCCAGCAGCCAAAGTCAGGATTTCAATGGCTACACCTTC. Its translation is CASSQSQDFNGYTF.

This sequence joins TRBV6-5 and TRBJ2-7; D possibly corresponds to TRBD1 (5 bases). V gave up 3 bases and J gave up 6 bases, with 12 bases separating them. From germline, CDR1 is MNHEY and CDR2 SVGAGI. This CDR3 has 13 residues. In DNA, the CDR3 is TGTGCCAGCAGTTATGACCTAGGGGCCGAGCAGTACTTC. Protein sequence: CASSYDLGAEQYF.

This chain links TRBV7-3 with TRBJ2-3; D uncertain. This CDR3 is built from 15 residues. CDR1 and CDR2 (germline): SGHTA, FQGTGA. Trimming removed 3 bases from V and 0 bases from J, with 10 bases in between. The CDR3 coding sequence is TGTGCCAGCAGCTTCTCCAAAACTAGCACAGATACGCAGTATTTT. Amino acids: CASSFSKTSTDTQYF.

The V gene is TRBV9, the J gene TRBJ2-3, with 9 bases lining up with TRBD2. The CDR3 loop spans 17 amino acids. Germline CDR1 is SGDLS and CDR2 is YYNGEE. V trimming: 3 bases; J trimming: 5 bases; junction bases outside the gene matches: 13. In nucleotides, the CDR3 is TGTGCCAGCAGCGCCCCCCGGGCGGGGGGGCTCTTAGATACGCAGTATTTT. This encodes CASSAPRAGGLLDTQYF. The full variable domain, completed using reference TRBV9 and TRBJ2-3, is DSGVTQTPKHLITATGQRVTLRCSPRSGDLSVYWYQQSLDQGLQFLIQYYNGEERAKGNILERFSAQQFPDLHSELNLSSLELGDSALYFCASSAPRAGGLLDTQYFGPGTRLTVL.

The rearrangement joins TRBV18 to TRBJ2-7, with D perhaps matching TRBD2 (6 bases). Trimming cost V 3 bases and J 3 bases, with 12 bases left between them. The germline CDR1 and CDR2 sequences are KGHSH and LQKENI. This CDR3 spans 14 amino acids. The CDR3 spells CASSPLGGVYEQYF. The DNA of the CDR3 is TGTGCCAGCTCACCTTTAGGCGGGGTCTACGAGCAGTACTTC.

V is TRBV19 and J is TRBJ1-1; no definite D call. The germline gives CDR1 LNHDA, CDR2 SQIVND (reference sequence). The CDR3 loop spans 15 amino acids. V gave up 8 bases and J gave up 2 bases, with 18 bases separating them. CDR3 sequence: CASSFSRAGNTEAFF. The CDR3 region has the DNA TGTGCCAGTTCATTTTCTCGGGCGGGAAACACTGAAGCTTTCTTT.

The rearrangement uses TRBV6-1 and TRBJ2-5, with a tentative D call TRBD2 (7 bases). The V end was cut by 8 bases, the J end by 2 bases, with 18 bases between. This CDR3 is built from 15 residues. Germline-derived CDR1 and CDR2 are MNHNS and SASEGT. CDR3 nucleotides: TGTGCCAGCGGGGGGGCGTTGGGAGGACAAGAGACCCAGTACTTC. It translates to CASGGALGGQETQYF.

This clone was seen a single time. The chain is built from TRBV5-1 and TRBJ2-5; a possible D gene is TRBD2 (6 bases). Trimming pared 0 bases from V and 3 bases from J, leaving 9 bases between. Germline values: CDR1 SGHRS, CDR2 YFSETQ. This CDR3 has 14 residues. Here the CDR3 reads CASSLGPGEETQYF. As DNA, the CDR3 is TGCGCCAGCAGCTTGGGGCCGGGGGAAGAGACCCAGTACTTC.

The gene calls are TRBV28 and TRBJ1-6, with 11 bases fitting TRBD1. V shed 5 bases, J shed 9 bases, and the junction held 3 bases outside the gene matches. CDR3 length: 14 amino acids. Germline V gene data show CDR1 as MDHEN and CDR2 as SYDVKM. The CDR3 DNA follows: TGTGCCAGCAGTACCGGGACAGGGGGTTCACCCCTCCACTTT. Translating it yields CASSTGTGGSPLHF.

The rearrangement uses TRBV7-2 and TRBJ1-1, with D possibly matching TRBD1 (6 bases). The CDR3 consists of 12 residues. Germline values: CDR1 SGHTA, CDR2 FQGNSA. V lost 6 bases, J lost 11 bases, and 16 bases lay in between. For the CDR3, the DNA is TGTGCCAGCAGTGGACTCAGGGGAGTGGCTTTCTTT. The encoded protein is CASSGLRGVAFF. The full variable domain, its missing parts supplied by reference TRBV7-2 and TRBJ1-1, is GAGVSQSPSNKVTEKGKDVELRCDPISGHTALYWYRQSLGQGLEFLIYFQGNSAPDKSGLPSDRFSAERTGGSVSTLTIQRTQQEDSAVYLCASSGLRGVAFFGQGTRLTVV.

V usage is TRBV2 and J usage is TRBJ1-2; D uncertain. This CDR3 has 15 residues. V lost 4 bases, J lost 4 bases, and 16 bases lay in between. From germline, CDR1 is SNHLY and CDR2 FYNNEI. The DNA for the CDR3 is TGTGCCAGCAGTGGTACGGGAGTCCCTCCCTATGGCTACACCTTC. This gives the protein CASSGTGVPPYGYTF.

V gene TRBV6-5 combines with J gene TRBJ1-5, with D tentatively TRBD1 (5 bases). Germline loops: CDR1 MNHEY, CDR2 SVGAGI. This CDR3 region has 14 residues. V was clipped by 6 bases and J by 3 bases, with 12 bases between them. In nucleotides, the CDR3 is TGTGCCAGCAGCCGAGACAGCTCCAATCAGCCCCAGCATTTT. It yields the protein CASSRDSSNQPQHF.

Many counts were recorded for this clone. V is TRBV5-1 and J is TRBJ2-5; 10 nucleotides line up with TRBD2. With 4 bases clipped from V and 0 bases from J, the junction kept 9 bases outside the gene matches. CDR3 length equals 17 residues. Germline CDR1 reads SGHRS; CDR2 reads YFSETQ. CDR3 sequence: CASSPAVAGGDQETQYF. For the CDR3, the DNA is TGCGCCAGCAGCCCCGCCGTAGCGGGGGGCGACCAAGAGACCCAGTACTTC.

This clone showed up just a few times. This chain links TRBV6-5 with TRBJ2-7; 7 bases map to TRBD1. Germline loops: CDR1 MNHEY, CDR2 SVGAGI. Trimming removed 8 bases from V and 0 bases from J; junction bases left unmatched: 4. The CDR3 spans 13 residues. In DNA, the CDR3 is TGTGCCAGCCGCAGGGACAGCTCCTACGAGCAGTACTTC. Protein sequence: CASRRDSSYEQYF.

The chain carries TRBV15 and TRBJ2-6; 7 bases agree with TRBD2. This CDR3 has 17 amino acids. Germline V gene lookup returns CDR1 LNHNV and CDR2 YYDKDF (reference sequence). Trimming removed 3 bases from V and 1 base from J; junction bases left unmatched: 6. The CDR3 nucleotides read TGTGCCACCAGCAGGATCGGGGGGTATTCTGGGGCCAACGTCCTGACTTTC. Translation gives CATSRIGGYSGANVLTF.

A single count supports this clone. The DNA for the CDR3 is TGTGCCAGTGACCGAACGGGGACTCCCCAAGCTTTCTTT. Its translation is CASDRTGTPQAFF. The chain joins TRBV2 to TRBJ1-1, with a possible D match to TRBD1 (5 bases). CDR1 is SNHLY and CDR2 is FYNNEI in the germline V gene. The CDR3 length is 13 residues. Trimming removed 9 bases at V and 9 bases at J, with 20 bases between.

CDR3 residues: CASRSGQFLPYEQYF. The CDR3, as DNA: TGTGCCAGCAGGTCGGGACAGTTTCTTCCCTACGAGCAGTACTTC. The chain links TRBV5-6 to TRBJ2-7; 7 bases agree with TRBD1. This CDR3 is 15 amino acids long. J gave up 2 bases and V 5 bases, and 10 bases lay outside the gene matches. The V gene's germline CDR1 is SGHDT and CDR2 YYEEEE.

V gene TRBV7-2 combines with J gene TRBJ2-2, with a possible D match to TRBD1 (5 bases). The CDR3 is 15 residues long. V dropped 6 bases and J dropped 0 bases, with 11 bases sitting between them. Germline V gene data show CDR1 as SGHTA and CDR2 as FQGNSA. The CDR3 nucleotides are TGTGCCAGCAGGGGCCAGGGCGCGAACACCGGGGAGCTGTTTTTT. This encodes CASRGQGANTGELFF.

The CDR3 sequence is CASSSRQVQANYGYTF. CDR3 coding DNA: TGTGCCAGCAGTTCTAGACAGGTCCAAGCTAACTATGGCTACACCTTC. The chain employs TRBV6-5 and TRBJ1-2, with D tentatively TRBD1 (6 bases). The CDR3 has 16 amino acids. Deletions cut 4 bases from V and 0 bases from J, with 15 bases between. The V gene's germline CDR1 is MNHEY and CDR2 SVGAGI.

The rearrangement joins TRBV7-2 to TRBJ1-2; the D is unclear. CDR1 and CDR2 (germline): SGHTA, FQGNSA. The CDR3 spans 12 residues. Trimming stripped 1 base from V and 4 bases from J, with 4 bases between. CDR3 in DNA: TGTGCCAGCAGCTTAGACAGCTATGGCTACACCTTC. Translated: CASSLDSYGYTF.

The chain joins TRBV5-1 to TRBJ2-7; 8 positions match TRBD1. The CDR3 consists of 14 residues. The V gene end was trimmed by 4 bases and the J gene end by 2 bases; junction bases not matched to a gene: 5. Germline-derived CDR1 and CDR2 are SGHRS and YFSETQ. The CDR3 reads CASSRDRGTYEQYF. CDR3 bases: TGCGCCAGCAGCAGAGACAGGGGAACCTACGAGCAGTACTTC.

The table lists this clone with a count of one. J is TRBJ2-7 and V is TRBV11-2, with 8 bases aligning to TRBD1. The CDR3 length is 15 residues. Germline loops: CDR1 SGHAT, CDR2 FQNNGV. Trimming at V came to 5 bases and at J to 4 bases, leaving 10 bases not matched to a gene. In nucleotides, the CDR3 is TGTGCCAGCAGCCCCGGACAGGGAACCCTTTACGAGCAGTACTTC. Its translation is CASSPGQGTLYEQYF.

This clone was observed a handful of times. V gene TRBV2 combines with J gene TRBJ1-6; D is undetermined. The germline V gene encodes CDR1 SNHLY and CDR2 FYNNEI. The germline V and J ends were trimmed by 6 bases and 0 bases, with 9 bases remaining between them. This CDR3 comprises 15 residues. For the CDR3, the DNA is TGTGCCAGCAGGACTACTAGCTCCTATAATTCACCCCTCCACTTT. This sequence encodes CASRTTSSYNSPLHF.